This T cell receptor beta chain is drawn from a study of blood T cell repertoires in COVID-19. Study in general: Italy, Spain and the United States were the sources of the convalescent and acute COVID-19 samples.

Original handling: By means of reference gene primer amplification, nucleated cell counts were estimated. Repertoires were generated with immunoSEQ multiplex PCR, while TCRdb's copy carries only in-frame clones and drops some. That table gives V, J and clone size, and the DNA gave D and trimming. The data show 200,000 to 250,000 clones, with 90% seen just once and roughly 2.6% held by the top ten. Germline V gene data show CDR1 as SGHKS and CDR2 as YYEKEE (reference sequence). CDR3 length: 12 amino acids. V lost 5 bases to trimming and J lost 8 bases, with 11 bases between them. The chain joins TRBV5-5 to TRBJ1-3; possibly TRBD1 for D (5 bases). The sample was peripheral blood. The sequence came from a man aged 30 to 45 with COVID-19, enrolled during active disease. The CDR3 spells CASRQDQDTIYF. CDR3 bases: TGTGCCAGCAGACAGGACCAAGACACCATATATTTT.